This is a list of T cell receptor beta chains from one sample in a study of Graves' ophthalmopathy and Graves' hyperthyroidism. Via MiXCR, TCRdb re-called the multiplex PCR reads, giving one row per CDR3 protein. The sample consists of about 400,000 distinct CDR3 sequences, about 18% of them appearing once. The sequenced sample consisted of peripheral blood. Every receptor here comes from a young woman with Graves' ophthalmopathy. CDR3s include the opening cysteine and the closing phenylalanine or tryptophan. Rows may omit the clone size; those that give it use once, few, many or a size class.

v_gene: TRBV28
abundance: .
j_gene: TRBJ1-6
CDR3aa: CASFKWPAGGNSPLHF

v_gene: TRBV6-2/TRBV6-3
abundance: many
j_gene: TRBJ1-2
CDR3aa: CASSYSRYGYTF

v_gene: TRBV12-3/TRBV12-4
abundance: .
j_gene: TRBJ1-2
CDR3aa: CASSYQGGDYGYTF

v_gene: TRBV28
abundance: many
j_gene: TRBJ2-7
CDR3aa: CASSSSGLAGGPYEQYF

v_gene: TRBV6-2/TRBV6-3
abundance: .
j_gene: TRBJ2-4
CDR3aa: CASSRGYRDIQYF

v_gene: TRBV6-2/TRBV6-3
abundance: many
j_gene: TRBJ1-1
CDR3aa: CASSRDRAVNTEAFF

v_gene: TRBV7-2
abundance: many
j_gene: TRBJ1-3
CDR3aa: CASSAGTSGNTIYF

v_gene: TRBV6-1
abundance: many
j_gene: TRBJ2-4
CDR3aa: CASSEGVQNIQYF

v_gene: TRBV7-8
abundance: .
j_gene: TRBJ2-1
CDR3aa: CASSLNPGEKNEQFF

v_gene: TRBV25-1
abundance: many
j_gene: TRBJ1-1
CDR3aa: CASGYRENTEAFF

v_gene: TRBV6-5
abundance: many
j_gene: TRBJ1-3
CDR3aa: CASSYSLRGSGNTIYF

v_gene: TRBV3-1
abundance: many
j_gene: TRBJ1-2
CDR3aa: CASSQRRAAGYTF

v_gene: TRBV29-1
abundance: many
j_gene: TRBJ1-1
CDR3aa: CSAQRGPNTEAFF

v_gene: TRBV10-3
abundance: many
j_gene: TRBJ2-6
CDR3aa: CAISELLESGANVLTF

v_gene: TRBV6-5
abundance: many
j_gene: TRBJ2-7
CDR3aa: CASSYDSEQYF

v_gene: TRBV2
abundance: .
j_gene: TRBJ1-5
CDR3aa: CASSDLGTGGFNGQHF

v_gene: TRBV6-2/TRBV6-3
abundance: many
j_gene: TRBJ2-7
CDR3aa: CASSFTGEGSYEQYF

v_gene: TRBV20-1
abundance: many
j_gene: TRBJ1-1
CDR3aa: CSASRGSEALF

v_gene: TRBV19
abundance: many
j_gene: TRBJ1-2
CDR3aa: CASSIDPGSGYTF

v_gene: TRBV25-1
abundance: many
j_gene: TRBJ2-7
CDR3aa: CASSDLSGQTYEQYF

v_gene: TRBV3-1
abundance: many
j_gene: TRBJ1-1
CDR3aa: CASSQAGQLNTEAFF

v_gene: TRBV4-1
abundance: many
j_gene: TRBJ2-2
CDR3aa: CASSHLPPGGTGELFF

v_gene: TRBV5-1
abundance: many
j_gene: TRBJ1-3
CDR3aa: CASSLGTISGNTIYF

v_gene: TRBV28
abundance: many
j_gene: TRBJ1-1
CDR3aa: CASSLAEVREAFF

v_gene: TRBV20-1
abundance: many
j_gene: TRBJ1-2
CDR3aa: CSARDVELSNYGYTF

v_gene: TRBV7-2
abundance: many
j_gene: TRBJ2-5
CDR3aa: CASSVIQTSGQETQYF

v_gene: TRBV12-3/TRBV12-4
abundance: many
j_gene: TRBJ1-1
CDR3aa: CASSPGAGIAEAFF

v_gene: TRBV6-2/TRBV6-3
abundance: many
j_gene: TRBJ2-5
CDR3aa: CASSYPQGRIQETQYF

v_gene: TRBV19
abundance: .
j_gene: TRBJ1-1
CDR3aa: CASSTPPLGNTEAFF

v_gene: TRBV12-3/TRBV12-4
abundance: many
j_gene: TRBJ2-5
CDR3aa: CASSYGTSTQYF